Listed below are T cell receptor beta chains from one sample, sequenced in a study of shared T cell receptors in the human thymus. Libraries were prepared by immunoSEQ multiplex PCR; TCRdb keeps only in-frame clonotypes and omits some of them. The table lists 700,000 or so clones, over 75% of them singletons, with roughly 0.01% in the top ten. The same specimen was also included in a second study, on human thymus T cells.

Material: thymocytes. Receptor source: a girl under three years old with a congenital heart defect. Both conserved end residues are part of each CDR3. A D gene is named only where the DNA matches it firmly. Clone size is stated in some rows and not others, as once, few, many or a class when expanded.

>TRBV18|NA|TRBJ1-1|NA
TGTGCCAGCTCACCACACCCAGGGGATGCTGAAGCTTTCTTT
CASSPHPGDAEAFF
>TRBV5-6|TRBD1|TRBJ2-7|NA
TGTGCCAGCAGCTTGGAACCCCGGGACAGCGCCTACGAGCAGTACTTC
CASSLEPRDSAYEQYF
>TRBV4-3|NA|TRBJ1-1|NA
TGCGCCAGCAGCCCGCGGCAGGGGAGGGCTGAAGCTTTCTTT
CASSPRQGRAEAFF
>TRBV10-3|TRBD1|TRBJ1-5|few
TGTGCCATCAGTGCCGCCGCTGGGGACAGGGGTGGCAATCAGCCCCAGCATTTT
CAISAAAGDRGGNQPQHF
>TRBV11-2|NA|TRBJ2-7|NA
TGTGCCAGCAGCTTAAGGGGATATGAGCAGTACTTC
CASSLRGYEQYF
>TRBV4-3|TRBD2|TRBJ2-3|NA
TGCGCCAGCAGCCACCGGGGGGTAGGACCCACAGATACGCAGTATTTT
CASSHRGVGPTDTQYF
>TRBV6-6|NA|TRBJ2-3|NA
TGTGCCAGCAGGTTGACTACCTCACACACAGATACGCAGTATTTT
CASRLTTSHTDTQYF
>TRBV5-6|TRBD2|TRBJ2-5|NA
TGTGCCAGCAGCTTGTGGCTTGGGGGGGAACAAGAGACCCAGTACTTC
CASSLWLGGEQETQYF
>TRBV6-1|TRBD1|TRBJ2-3|once
TGTGCCAGCAGTGGCCGAACAGGGGATGGAGATACGCAGTATTTT
CASSGRTGDGDTQYF
>TRBV11-3|NA|TRBJ2-5|NA
TGTGCCAGCAGCTTAGGAGCTCGAGAGACCCAGTACTTC
CASSLGARETQYF
>TRBV5-1|TRBD1|TRBJ1-2|NA
TGCGCCAGCAGCTGCCTGACAGGGGAAAGGGGTGGCTACACCTTC
CASSCLTGERGGYTF
>TRBV7-9|NA|TRBJ1-5|NA
TGTGCCAGCAGCGAGTATGGCAATCAGCCCCAGCATTTT
CASSEYGNQPQHF
>TRBV5-1|TRBD1|TRBJ1-1|NA
TGCGCCAGCACCCCCGGTGGCAGGGGGCGCAAGGAGACTGAAGCTTTCTTT
CASTPGGRGRKETEAFF
>TRBV4-1|TRBD2|TRBJ2-3|few
TGCGCCAGCAGTCGCGGGGGTGGCACAGATACGCAGTATTTT
CASSRGGGTDTQYF
>TRBV6-5|NA|TRBJ1-1|NA
TGTGCCAGCAGTTACCTCCGAGTTGGGGCGAACACTGAAGCTTTCTTT
CASSYLRVGANTEAFF
>TRBV29-1|TRBD1|TRBJ1-1|NA
TGCAGCGTTACCCGGGACAGGGGAACGGACACTGAAGCTTTCTTT
CSVTRDRGTDTEAFF
>TRBV19|NA|TRBJ1-2|NA
TGTGCCAGTAGTATAAAGGCAGGGTCCAGGTATGGCTACACCTTC
CASSIKAGSRYGYTF
>TRBV7-9|TRBD1|TRBJ2-7|few
TGTGCCAGCAGCCCCCCCGGGACAGCACCTTACGAGCAGTACTTC
CASSPPGTAPYEQYF
>TRBV7-9|TRBD2|TRBJ2-1|NA
TGTGCCAGCAGCTTATTCCCGGGGGGGCATGACAATGAGCAGTTCTTC
CASSLFPGGHDNEQFF
>TRBV25-1|TRBD2|TRBJ2-3|NA
TGTGCCAGCAGTGAATTCCAGACTAGCGGGGGGCCCCCGGATACGCAGTATTTT
CASSEFQTSGGPPDTQYF
>TRBV6-5|TRBD1|TRBJ2-7|NA
TGTGCCAGCAGTGAGGACAGGCCTCGTGGCGAGCAGTACTTC
CASSEDRPRGEQYF
>TRBV19|NA|TRBJ2-4|NA
TGTGCCAGTAGTATTCCCCAAGCCAAAAACATTCAGTACTTC
CASSIPQAKNIQYF
>TRBV9|NA|TRBJ1-3|NA
TGTGCCAGCAGCGTAAACGAGCATTTAAACACCATATATTTT
CASSVNEHLNTIYF
>TRBV10-3|NA|TRBJ1-5|NA
TGTGCCATCAGTGAGTCGATGGGCAGGATTAGCAATCAGCCCCAGCATTTT
CAISESMGRISNQPQHF